This T cell receptor (beta chain) was found in a study of T cells in Graves' hyperthyroidism and ophthalmopathy. This clonotype occurred many times. The germline V gene encodes CDR1 SEHNR and CDR2 FQNEAQ (reference sequence). The junction had 14 bases not matched to a gene; V was cut back by 4 bases and J by 5 bases. This CDR3 is built from 16 residues. Amplification of TCR beta CDR3 regions used RNA as the template. The TCR CDR3 was amplified in a first-round RT-PCR using the HTBI primer set. TCRdb independently ran MiXCR on the multiplex PCR reads; one entry per CDR3 protein. This sample carries 400,000 to 500,000 distinct CDR3 sequences, around 15% of them seen once, and the ten largest clones take around a sixth.

The V call is TRBV7-9, the J call TRBJ2-7, with 7 positions matching TRBD1. The sequenced material came from blood. The sequence was collected from a woman under 30 with Graves' hyperthyroidism. This CDR3 reads CASSSWREDRDDEQYV. The CDR3 DNA reads as TGTGCCAGCAGCTCCTGGCGTGAAGACAGGGACGACGAGCAGTACGTC.